A single sample is the source of the 7 T cell receptor beta chains below, sequenced in a study of vaccination and CD4 T cells after COVID-19 (dated by TCRdb to between 2021 and 2022). These receptors' targets are unknown. The treatment or condition label, read with the paper, signifies: approximately 9-day PBMC culture with coronavirus spike peptide pools or control peptides (ViraFEST assay). Library preparation used PCR. The data were produced on an Illumina iSeq 100. DNA from cultured CD4+ T cells was subjected to TCR sequencing with the Oncomine TCR Beta short-read assay at the Johns Hopkins FTIC core. The public reads were reanalyzed by TCRdb: fastp trimming at Q25, MiXCR alignment, in-frame beta chains only. Every distinct CDR3 protein forms one entry, paired with its most common genes and DNA. The sample table holds about 13,000 distinct CDR3 sequences, of which 62% were seen once. Roughly 12% of the sample is taken by the ten largest.

The specimen sequenced was CD4+ T cells from blood, cultured in vitro. These receptors originate from a human donor who had recovered from COVID-19.

This clonotype was found a few times. The V and J genes are TRBV27 and TRBJ2-7; D is unclear. Trimming shortened V by 2 bases and J by 7 bases, and 12 bases separated the two germline ends. CDR3 length: 13 residues. Germline V gene lookup returns CDR1 MNHEY and CDR2 SMNVEV (reference sequence). CDR3: CASSLGPSREQYF. The CDR3 nucleotides are TGTGCCAGCAGTTTAGGGCCGTCGCGTGAGCAGTACTTC.

On this clonotype: The germline gene is not matched at one end of the junction; a read error may be the cause. The rearrangement joins TRBV20-1 to TRBJ1-6; 8 bases are a match to TRBD1. There are 15 residues in the CDR3. Germline CDR1 is DFQATT and CDR2 is SNEGSKA (reference sequence). CDR3 in amino acids: CSAPIPTGATRPLYF. CDR3 sequence (DNA): TGCAGTGCTCCGATCCCGACAGGGGCGACGCGACCCCTCTACTTT.

J is TRBJ2-3 and V is TRBV11-1; D gene ambiguous. The length of the CDR3 is 15 residues. Trimming removed 2 bases at V and 0 bases at J, with 9 bases between. Germline V gene sequence: CDR1 SGHAT, CDR2 FQDESV (reference sequence). In DNA, the CDR3 is TGTGCCAGCAGCTTACTGGGCTATAGCACAGATACGCAGTATTTT. Encoded protein: CASSLLGYSTDTQYF.

This clonotype was counted a few times. The chain is built from TRBV19 and TRBJ1-2; weak D call: TRBD1 (5 bases). This CDR3 region has 15 residues. Germline V gene data show CDR1 as LNHDA and CDR2 as SQIVND (reference sequence). V dropped 8 bases and J dropped 4 bases, with 20 bases sitting between them. The CDR3: CASVRESRASYGYTF. The CDR3 nucleotides read TGTGCCAGTGTCCGTGAGTCCAGGGCGAGCTATGGCTACACCTTC.

The chain is built from TRBV6-5 and TRBJ2-1, with D perhaps TRBD2 (6 bases). This CDR3 spans 17 amino acids. With 0 bases removed from V and 3 bases from J, the gap between germline ends came to 15 bases. Germline V CDR1 and CDR2: MNHEY, SVGAGI. In nucleotides, the CDR3 is TGTGCCAGCAGTTACTCGGGAATAGGAGGGGTCTACAATGAGCAGTTCTTC. Protein sequence: CASSYSGIGGVYNEQFF.

This clonotype was seen a few times. The chain links TRBV20-1 to TRBJ1-5; D call uncertain. CDR1 and CDR2 from the germline V gene are DFQATT and SNEGSKA (reference sequence). The CDR3 runs to 13 residues. Trimming took off 4 bases at V and 0 bases at J, with 7 bases between the two ends. CDR3 region: CSATAHSNQPQHF. The CDR3 DNA sequence: TGCAGTGCTACGGCACATAGCAATCAGCCCCAGCATTTT.

The rearrangement uses TRBV20-1 and TRBJ1-1; D gene ambiguous. Between the trimmed V and J ends, which lost 0 bases and 1 base, there was a span of 12 bases. CDR1 and CDR2 from the germline V gene are DFQATT and SNEGSKA (reference sequence). CDR3 size: 15 residues. The CDR3 DNA follows: TGCAGTGCTAGAGATGCTCGAGACCAGAACACTGAAGCTTTCTTT. This sequence encodes CSARDARDQNTEAFF.